This entry lists 2 T cell receptor beta chains sequenced from one sample in a study of control samples from healthy donors and cancer patients. Here immunoSEQ multiplex PCR was the method, and the copy in TCRdb shows in-frame clones only, minus some. The table shows roughly 3,600 clones, with 70% to 80% occurring only once. The sequencing input was formalin-fixed, paraffin-embedded tissue. These receptor sequences come from a female donor with melanoma.

As for this clone: Within the sample, other DNA sequences also encode this same CDR3. The gene calls are TRBV5-1 and TRBJ2-6, with D hard to call. The V gene lost 0 bases and the J gene lost 0 bases, with 10 bases spanning the gap. This CDR3 has 17 amino acids. Germline CDR1 is SGHRS and CDR2 is YFSETQ. CDR3 coding DNA: TGCGCCAGCAGCTTGGCCTCGGATCTCTCTGGGGCCAACGTCCTGACTTTC. It translates to CASSLASDLSGANVLTF.

The V call is TRBV30, the J call TRBJ2-3, with unresolved D. Germline V CDR1 and CDR2: GTSNPN, SVGIG (reference sequence). Trimming cost V 5 bases and J 0 bases, with 12 bases left between them. The CDR3 totals 14 residues. In nucleotides, the CDR3 is TGTGCCTGGGGACCGAGAACCAGCACAGATACGCAGTATTTT. The encoded protein is CAWGPRTSTDTQYF.